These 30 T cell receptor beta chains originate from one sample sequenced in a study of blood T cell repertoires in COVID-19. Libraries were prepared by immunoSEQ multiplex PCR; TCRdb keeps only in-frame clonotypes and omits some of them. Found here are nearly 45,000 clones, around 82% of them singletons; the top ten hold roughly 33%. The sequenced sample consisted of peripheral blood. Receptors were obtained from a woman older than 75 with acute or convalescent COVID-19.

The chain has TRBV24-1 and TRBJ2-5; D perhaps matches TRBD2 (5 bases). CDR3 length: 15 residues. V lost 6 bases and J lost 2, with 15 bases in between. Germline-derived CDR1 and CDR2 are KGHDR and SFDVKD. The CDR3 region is CATSTSLGRQETQYF. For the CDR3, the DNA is TGTGCCACCAGTACATCACTAGGGCGGCAAGAGACCCAGTACTTC.

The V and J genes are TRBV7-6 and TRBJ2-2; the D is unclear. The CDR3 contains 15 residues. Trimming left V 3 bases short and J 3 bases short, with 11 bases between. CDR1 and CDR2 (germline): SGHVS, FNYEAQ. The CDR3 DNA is TGTGCCAGCAGCTTGAGCGAGAAGCACACCGGGGAGCTGTTTTTT. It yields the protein CASSLSEKHTGELFF.

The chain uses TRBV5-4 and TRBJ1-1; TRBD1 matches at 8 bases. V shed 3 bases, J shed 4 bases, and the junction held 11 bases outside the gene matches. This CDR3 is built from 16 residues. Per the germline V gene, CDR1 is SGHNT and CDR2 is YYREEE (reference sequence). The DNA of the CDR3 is TGTGCCAGCAGCTCCAGAACGGACAGGGTATCCACTGAAGCTTTCTTT. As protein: CASSSRTDRVSTEAFF.

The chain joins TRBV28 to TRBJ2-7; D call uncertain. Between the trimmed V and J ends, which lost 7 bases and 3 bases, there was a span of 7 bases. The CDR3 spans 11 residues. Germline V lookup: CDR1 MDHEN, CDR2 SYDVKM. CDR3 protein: CASNKYYEQYF. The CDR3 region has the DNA TGTGCCAGCAACAAGTACTACGAGCAGTACTTC.

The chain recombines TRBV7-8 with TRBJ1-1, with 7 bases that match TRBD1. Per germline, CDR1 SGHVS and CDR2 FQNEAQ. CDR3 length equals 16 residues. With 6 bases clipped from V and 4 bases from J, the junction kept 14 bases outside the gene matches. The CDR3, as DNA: TGTGCCAGCAGTTATGAAGGGGGCCGGAAAGGCACTGAAGCTTTCTTT. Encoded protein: CASSYEGGRKGTEAFF. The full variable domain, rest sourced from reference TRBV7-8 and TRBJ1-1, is GAGVSQSPRYKVAKRGQDVALRCDPISGHVSLFWYQQALGQGPEFLTYFQNEAQLDKSGLPSDRFFAERPEGSVSTLKIQRTQQEDSAVYLCASSYEGGRKGTEAFFGQGTRLTVV.

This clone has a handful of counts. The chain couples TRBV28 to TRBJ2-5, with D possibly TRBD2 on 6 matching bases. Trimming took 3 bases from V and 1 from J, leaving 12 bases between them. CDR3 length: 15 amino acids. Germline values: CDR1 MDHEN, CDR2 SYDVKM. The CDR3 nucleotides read TGTGCCAGCAGTTTTAGGAGGGAGTTCCAAGAGACCCAGTACTTC. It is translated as CASSFRREFQETQYF.

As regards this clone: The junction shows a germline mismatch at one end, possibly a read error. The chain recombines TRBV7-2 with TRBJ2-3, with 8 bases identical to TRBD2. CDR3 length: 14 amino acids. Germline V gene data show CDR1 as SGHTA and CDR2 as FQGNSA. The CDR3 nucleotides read TGTGCCAGCAGCTTATCGAGCGGGAGCGATCAGAGGTTTTTT. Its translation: CASSLSSGSDQRFF.

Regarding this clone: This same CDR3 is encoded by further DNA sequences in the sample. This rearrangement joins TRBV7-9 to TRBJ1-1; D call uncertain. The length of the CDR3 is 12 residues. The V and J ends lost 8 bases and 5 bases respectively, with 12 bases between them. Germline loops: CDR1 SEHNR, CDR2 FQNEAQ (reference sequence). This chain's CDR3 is CASRGVGTEAFF. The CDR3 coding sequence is TGTGCCAGCCGGGGAGTTGGGACTGAAGCTTTCTTT. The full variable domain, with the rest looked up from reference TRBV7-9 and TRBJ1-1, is DTGVSQNPRHKITKRGQNVTFRCDPISEHNRLYWYRQTLGQGPEFLTYFQNEAQLEKSRLLSDRFSAERPKGSFSTLEIQRTEQGDSAMYLCASRGVGTEAFFGQGTRLTVV.

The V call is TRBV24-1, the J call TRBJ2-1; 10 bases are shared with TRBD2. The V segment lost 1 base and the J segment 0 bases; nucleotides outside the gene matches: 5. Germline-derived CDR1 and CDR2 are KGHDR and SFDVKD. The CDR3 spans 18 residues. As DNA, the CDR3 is TGTGCCACCAGTGATTTAACTAGCGGGGAAAGCTCCTACAATGAGCAGTTCTTC. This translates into CATSDLTSGESSYNEQFF.

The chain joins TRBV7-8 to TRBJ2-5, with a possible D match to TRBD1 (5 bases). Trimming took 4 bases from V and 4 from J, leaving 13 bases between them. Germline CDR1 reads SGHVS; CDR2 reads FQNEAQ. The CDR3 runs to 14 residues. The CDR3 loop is CASSSGRVPETQYF. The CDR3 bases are TGTGCCAGCAGCTCAGGCAGGGTCCCAGAGACCCAGTACTTC.

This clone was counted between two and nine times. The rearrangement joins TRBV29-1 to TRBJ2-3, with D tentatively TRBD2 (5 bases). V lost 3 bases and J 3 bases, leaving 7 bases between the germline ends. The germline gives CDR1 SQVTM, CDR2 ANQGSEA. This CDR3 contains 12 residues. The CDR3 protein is CSVDGKTDTQYF. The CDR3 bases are TGCAGCGTTGACGGGAAGACAGATACGCAGTATTTT.

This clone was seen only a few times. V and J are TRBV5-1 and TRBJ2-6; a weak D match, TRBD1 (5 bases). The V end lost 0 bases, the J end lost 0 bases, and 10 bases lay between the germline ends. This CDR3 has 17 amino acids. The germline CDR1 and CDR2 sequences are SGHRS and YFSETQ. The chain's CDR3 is CASSLGQPSSGANVLTF. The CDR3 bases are TGCGCCAGCAGCTTGGGACAGCCTAGCTCTGGGGCCAACGTCCTGACTTTC.

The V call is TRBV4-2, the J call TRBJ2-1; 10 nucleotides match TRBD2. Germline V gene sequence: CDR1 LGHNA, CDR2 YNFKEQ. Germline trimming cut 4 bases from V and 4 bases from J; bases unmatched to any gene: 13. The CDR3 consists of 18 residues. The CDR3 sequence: CASSPDRASGSSYNEQFF. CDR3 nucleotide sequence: TGTGCCAGCAGCCCAGATCGGGCTAGCGGGAGTTCGTACAATGAGCAGTTCTTC.

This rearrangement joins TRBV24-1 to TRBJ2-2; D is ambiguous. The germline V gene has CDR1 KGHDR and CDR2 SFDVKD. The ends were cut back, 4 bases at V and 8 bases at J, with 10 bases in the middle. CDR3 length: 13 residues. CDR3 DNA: TGTGCCACCAGTGACAACAACAATGGGGAGCTGTTTTTT. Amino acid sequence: CATSDNNNGELFF.

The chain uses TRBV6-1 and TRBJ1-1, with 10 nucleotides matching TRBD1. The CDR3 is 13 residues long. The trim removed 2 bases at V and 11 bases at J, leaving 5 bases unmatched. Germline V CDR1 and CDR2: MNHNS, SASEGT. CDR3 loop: CASSERDRGPAFF. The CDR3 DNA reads TGTGCCAGCAGTGAAAGGGACAGGGGCCCTGCTTTCTTT.

Here the CDR3 reads CSASFTGTRGNQPQHF. The CDR3 region has the DNA TGCAGCGCTTCTTTTACCGGGACAAGGGGCAATCAGCCCCAGCATTTT. The chain has TRBV29-1 and TRBJ1-5; perhaps TRBD1 as D (6 bases). The CDR3 covers 16 residues. The V and J ends lost 7 bases and 2 bases respectively, with 21 bases between them. Germline CDR1 SQVTM, CDR2 ANQGSEA.

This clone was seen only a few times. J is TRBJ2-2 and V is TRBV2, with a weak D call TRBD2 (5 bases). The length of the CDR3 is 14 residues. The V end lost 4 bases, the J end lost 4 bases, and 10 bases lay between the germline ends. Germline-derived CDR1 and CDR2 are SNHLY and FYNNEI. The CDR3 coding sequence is TGTGCCAGCAGTGGTGGGAGCGGCACCGGGGAGCTGTTTTTT. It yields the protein CASSGGSGTGELFF.

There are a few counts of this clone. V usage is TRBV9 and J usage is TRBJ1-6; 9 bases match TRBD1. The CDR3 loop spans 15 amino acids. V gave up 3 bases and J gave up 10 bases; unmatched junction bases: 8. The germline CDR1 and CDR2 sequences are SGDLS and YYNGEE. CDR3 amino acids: CASSARTGENSPLHF. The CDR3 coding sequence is TGTGCCAGCAGCGCCAGGACAGGGGAGAACTCACCCCTCCACTTT.

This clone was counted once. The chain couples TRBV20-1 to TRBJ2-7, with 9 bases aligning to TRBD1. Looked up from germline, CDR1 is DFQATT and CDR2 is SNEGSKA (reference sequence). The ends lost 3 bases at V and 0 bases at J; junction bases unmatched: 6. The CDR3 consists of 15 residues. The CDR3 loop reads CSASFGTGISYEQYF. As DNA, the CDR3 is TGCAGTGCTAGTTTCGGGACAGGGATCTCCTACGAGCAGTACTTC.

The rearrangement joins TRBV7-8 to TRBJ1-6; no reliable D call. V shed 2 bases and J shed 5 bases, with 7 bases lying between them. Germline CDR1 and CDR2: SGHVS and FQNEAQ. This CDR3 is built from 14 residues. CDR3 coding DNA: TGTGCCAGCAGCTTAAGCAGGAATAATTCACCCCTCCACTTT. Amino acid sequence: CASSLSRNNSPLHF.

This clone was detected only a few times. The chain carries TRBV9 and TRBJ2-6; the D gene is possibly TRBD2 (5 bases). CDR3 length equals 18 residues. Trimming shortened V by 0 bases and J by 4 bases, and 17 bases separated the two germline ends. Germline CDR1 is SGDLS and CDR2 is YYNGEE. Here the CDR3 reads CASSVETSWTPGANVLTF. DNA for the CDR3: TGTGCCAGCAGCGTAGAAACTAGTTGGACCCCCGGGGCCAACGTCCTGACTTTC.

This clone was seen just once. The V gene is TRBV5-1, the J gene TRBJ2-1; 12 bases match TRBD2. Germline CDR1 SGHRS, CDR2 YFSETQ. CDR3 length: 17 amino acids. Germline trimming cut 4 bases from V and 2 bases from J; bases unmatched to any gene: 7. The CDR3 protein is CASSRSLAGGTYNEQFF. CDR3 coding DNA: TGCGCCAGCAGCCGAAGCCTAGCGGGAGGGACCTACAATGAGCAGTTCTTC.

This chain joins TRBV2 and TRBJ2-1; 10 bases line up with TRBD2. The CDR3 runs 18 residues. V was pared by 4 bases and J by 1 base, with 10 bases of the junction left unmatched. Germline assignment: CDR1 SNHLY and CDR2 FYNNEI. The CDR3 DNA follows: TGTGCCAGCAGTGCCACGTTGACTAGCGGGTTATCCTACAATGAGCAGTTCTTC. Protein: CASSATLTSGLSYNEQFF.

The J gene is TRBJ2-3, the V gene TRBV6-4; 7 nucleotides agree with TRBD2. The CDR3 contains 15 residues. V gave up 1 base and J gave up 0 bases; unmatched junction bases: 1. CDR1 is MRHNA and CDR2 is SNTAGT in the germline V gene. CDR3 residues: CASSDYSGSTDTQYF. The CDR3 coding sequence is TGTGCCAGCAGTGACTATAGCGGGAGCACAGATACGCAGTATTTT.

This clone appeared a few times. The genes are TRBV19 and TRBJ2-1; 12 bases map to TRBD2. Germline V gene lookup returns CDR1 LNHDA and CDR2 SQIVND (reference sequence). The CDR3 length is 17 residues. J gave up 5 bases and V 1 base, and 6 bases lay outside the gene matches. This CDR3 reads CASSIAASGRADNEQFF. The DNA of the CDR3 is TGTGCCAGTAGTATAGCGGCTAGCGGGAGGGCCGACAATGAGCAGTTCTTC.

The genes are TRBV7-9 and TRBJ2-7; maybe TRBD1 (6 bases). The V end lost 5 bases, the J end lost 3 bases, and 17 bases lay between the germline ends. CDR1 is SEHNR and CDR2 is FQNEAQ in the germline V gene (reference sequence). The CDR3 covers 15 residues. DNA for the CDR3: TGTGCCAGCAGCGGACAGCCGGGCCGGGACTACGAGCAGTACTTC. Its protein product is CASSGQPGRDYEQYF.

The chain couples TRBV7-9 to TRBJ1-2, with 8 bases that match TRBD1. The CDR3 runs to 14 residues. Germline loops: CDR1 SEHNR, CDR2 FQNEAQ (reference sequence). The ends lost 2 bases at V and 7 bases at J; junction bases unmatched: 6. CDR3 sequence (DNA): TGTGCCAGCAGCTTATCCTGGACAGGGTTTGGCTACACCTTC. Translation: CASSLSWTGFGYTF. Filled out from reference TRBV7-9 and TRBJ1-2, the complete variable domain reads DTGVSQNPRHKITKRGQNVTFRCDPISEHNRLYWYRQTLGQGPEFLTYFQNEAQLEKSRLLSDRFSAERPKGSFSTLEIQRTEQGDSAMYLCASSLSWTGFGYTFGSGTRLTVV.

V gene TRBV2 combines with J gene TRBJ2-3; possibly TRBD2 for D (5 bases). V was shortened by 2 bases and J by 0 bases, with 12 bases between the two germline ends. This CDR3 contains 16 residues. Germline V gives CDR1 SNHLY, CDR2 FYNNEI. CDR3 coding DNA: TGTGCCAGCAGTGAACTTATACGGGAAAGCACAGATACGCAGTATTTT. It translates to CASSELIRESTDTQYF. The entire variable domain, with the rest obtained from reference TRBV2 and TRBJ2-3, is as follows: EPEVTQTPSHQVTQMGQEVILRCVPISNHLYFYWYRQILGQKVEFLVSFYNNEISEKSEIFDDQFSVERPDGSNFTLKIRSTKLEDSAMYFCASSELIRESTDTQYFGPGTRLTVL.

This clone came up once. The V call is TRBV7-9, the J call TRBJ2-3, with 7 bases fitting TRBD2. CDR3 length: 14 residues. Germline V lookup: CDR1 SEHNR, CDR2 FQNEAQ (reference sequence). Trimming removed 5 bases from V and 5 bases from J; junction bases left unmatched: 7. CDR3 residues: CASSPTGGRDTQYF. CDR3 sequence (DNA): TGTGCCAGCAGCCCGACCGGGGGGAGAGATACGCAGTATTTT.

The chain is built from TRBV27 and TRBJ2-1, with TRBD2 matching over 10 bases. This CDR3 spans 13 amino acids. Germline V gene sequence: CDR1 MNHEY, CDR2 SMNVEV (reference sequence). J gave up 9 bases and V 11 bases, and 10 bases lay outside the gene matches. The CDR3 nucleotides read TGTGCCGGAAAGCGGGAGGGGTGGGGTGAGCAGTTCTTC. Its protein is CAGKREGWGEQFF.